These 5 T cell receptor beta chains share one sample of origin, sequenced in a study of blood T cells in healthy people across ages. For the second PCR, which ran for about 6 to 11 cycles, a sample-barcoded 5' primer and a J-beta primer mix were used. TCRdb called the 5' RACE reads again in MiXCR, with one record for every CDR3 protein. The sample has approximately 800,000 distinct CDR3 sequences; roughly 25% are singletons. This same sample was also taken into another study, of T cells of mothers and their children.

The sequenced sample consisted of blood. The receptors derive from a boy aged 5-17 years in good health.

V gene TRBV12-3 or TRBV12-4 combines with J gene TRBJ2-3; D is unresolved. CDR3 size: 12 residues. With 7 bases removed from V and 1 base from J, the gap between germline ends came to 6 bases. The CDR3 DNA sequence: TGTGCCAGCACCTCGCGCACAGATACGCAGTATTTT. This sequence encodes CASTSRTDTQYF.

The V gene is TRBV4-1, the J gene TRBJ2-1; 11 bases line up with TRBD2. J was trimmed by 1 base and V by 0 bases; bases with no gene match: 5. The CDR3 has 18 amino acids. CDR1 is MGHRA, CDR2 YSYEKL, per germline. The CDR3 sequence: CASSQDGLAGGSYNEQFF. For the CDR3, the DNA is TGCGCCAGCAGCCAAGATGGCCTAGCGGGGGGTTCCTACAATGAGCAGTTCTTC.

This clonotype was recorded a few times. This sequence joins TRBV6-5 and TRBJ2-5, with D perhaps assigned TRBD1 or TRBD2 (5 bases each). The ends were cut back, 2 bases at V and 11 bases at J, with 18 bases in the middle. This CDR3 has 14 residues. Germline-derived CDR1 and CDR2 are MNHEY and SVGAGI. The CDR3 DNA reads TGTGCCAGCAGTTACGGGGGTATTGGTTACGGGCAGTACTTC. This gives the protein CASSYGGIGYGQYF.

The chain is built from TRBV7-6 and TRBJ1-3; D is perhaps TRBD1 (6 bases). V lost 1 base to trimming and J lost 0 bases, with 19 bases between them. There are 19 residues in the CDR3. Germline assignment: CDR1 SGHVS and CDR2 FNYEAQ. CDR3 residues: CASSLVIGTIPSSGNTIYF. CDR3 DNA: TGTGCCAGCAGCTTAGTCATTGGGACAATCCCTTCCTCTGGAAACACCATATATTTT.

This rearrangement joins TRBV10-3 to TRBJ1-5; no reliable D call. The germline V gene encodes CDR1 ENHRY and CDR2 SYGVKD. The CDR3 is 12 residues long. V was trimmed by 5 bases and J by 5 bases, leaving 7 bases between them. CDR3 loop: CAISSGDQPQHF. The DNA of the CDR3 is TGTGCCATCAGTAGTGGGGATCAGCCCCAGCATTTT.